These 25 T cell receptor beta chains share one sample of origin, sequenced in a study of graft-versus-host responses after intestinal transplantation. Clones were read by immunoSEQ multiplex PCR, and TCRdb kept only the in-frame ones, dropping some. The sample records over 100,000 clones, just under 95% being singletons. These TCRs' antigens remain unknown. The starting material was unstimulated CD4+ T cells sorted from spleen or lymph node cells, obtained before intestinal transplant. The receptors shown here come from a human donor who received an intestinal transplant.

The J gene is TRBJ1-1, the V gene TRBV5-8; D is unclear. The germline V gene has CDR1 SGHTS and CDR2 YDEGEE. V dropped 4 bases and J dropped 4 bases, with 14 bases sitting between them. CDR3 size: 14 residues. The DNA of the CDR3 is TGTGCCAGCAGCCAGCGTGGAAGCGTCACTGAAGCTTTCTTT. This gives the protein CASSQRGSVTEAFF.

The CDR3 DNA sequence: TGCGCCAGCAGCTTGGCGGGAGGCACAGATACGCAGTATTTT. Residues: CASSLAGGTDTQYF. The chain links TRBV5-1 to TRBJ2-3, with a possible D match to TRBD2 (6 bases). Germline V gene lookup returns CDR1 SGHRS and CDR2 YFSETQ. The CDR3 loop spans 14 amino acids. Trimming removed 0 bases at V and 1 base at J, with 6 bases between.

The CDR3 reads CASSEVSRPSTDTQYF. The CDR3 DNA sequence: TGTGCCAGCAGTGAAGTTTCGCGCCCTAGCACAGATACGCAGTATTTT. This sequence joins TRBV6-1 and TRBJ2-3; D gene uncertain. V was cut by 1 base and J by 0 bases, with 11 bases left in between. The germline gives CDR1 MNHNS, CDR2 SASEGT. There are 16 residues in the CDR3.

This rearrangement joins TRBV27 to TRBJ1-5; TRBD1 is a possible D gene (5 bases). CDR3 length equals 12 residues. CDR1 is MNHEY, CDR2 SMNVEV, per germline (reference sequence). With 6 bases removed from V and 7 bases from J, the gap between germline ends came to 10 bases. As DNA, the CDR3 is TGTGCCAGCAGGCAGTGGGGCCAGCCCCAGCATTTT. It yields the protein CASRQWGQPQHF.

This clone was seen only once. The chain has TRBV2 and TRBJ1-1, with TRBD1 matching over 9 bases. CDR1 is SNHLY, CDR2 FYNNEI, per germline. This CDR3 comprises 20 residues. V lost 8 bases and J lost 0; bases outside the gene matches: 22. CDR3 loop: CASGIKTGGFVRKMNTEAFF. Here the CDR3 DNA reads TGTGCCAGCGGGATTAAGACAGGGGGTTTCGTTCGGAAAATGAACACTGAAGCTTTCTTT.

This clone appeared a single time. At one boundary the junction diverges from the germline segment, which might be a read error. This rearrangement joins TRBV28 to TRBJ2-1; D is uncertain. The germline CDR1 and CDR2 sequences are MDHEN and SYDVKM. CDR3 length: 11 residues. DNA of the CDR3: TGTGCCAGCAGTTTCTACCATGAGCAGTTCTTC. This gives the protein CASSFYHEQFF.

V usage is TRBV11-2 and J usage is TRBJ2-2; D might be TRBD1 or TRBD2, each matching 6 bases. With 2 bases removed from V and 6 bases from J, the gap between germline ends came to 19 bases. Germline V gives CDR1 SGHAT, CDR2 FQNNGV. This CDR3 contains 17 residues. The CDR3 reads CASSLYQGRSGAGELFF. The CDR3, as DNA: TGTGCCAGCAGCTTATACCAGGGGAGGAGCGGAGCCGGGGAGCTGTTTTTT.

The V and J genes are TRBV2 and TRBJ1-1, with unresolved D. The CDR3 runs 12 residues. CDR1 and CDR2 from the germline V gene are SNHLY and FYNNEI. Trimming took off 7 bases at V and 10 bases at J, with 16 bases between the two ends. The CDR3 bases are TGTGCCAGCACCTCGGCGGCGGTTGCAGCTTTCTTT. Protein sequence: CASTSAAVAAFF.

The chain recombines TRBV5-5 with TRBJ2-1, with D tentatively TRBD2 (6 bases). Germline V gene lookup returns CDR1 SGHKS and CDR2 YYEKEE (reference sequence). This CDR3 is built from 17 residues. Trimming took off 0 bases at V and 6 bases at J, with 19 bases between the two ends. The CDR3 DNA is TGTGCCAGCAGCTTGGCCGTGGGAGCCGCGGGAAGCAATGAGCAGTTCTTC. Its translation: CASSLAVGAAGSNEQFF.

This rearrangement joins TRBV7-9 to TRBJ2-4, with 9 bases matching TRBD2. Germline V gene sequence: CDR1 SEHNR, CDR2 FQNEAQ (reference sequence). V lost 5 bases, J lost 0 bases, and 14 bases stayed unmatched. The CDR3 has 19 amino acids. In DNA form, the CDR3 reads TGTGCCAGCAGCCCAAGGGGACTAGCTCCCGGCCTAGCCAAAAACATTCAGTACTTC. Amino acid sequence: CASSPRGLAPGLAKNIQYF.

The V and J genes are TRBV27 and TRBJ1-3; TRBD1 might be the D (6 bases). This CDR3 has 15 amino acids. Germline lookup yields CDR1 MNHEY and CDR2 SMNVEV (reference sequence). Trimming removed 2 bases from V and 4 bases from J, with 12 bases in between. The DNA of the CDR3 is TGTGCCAGCAGTTTACGGGGGCTGGCAGGAAACACCATATATTTT. It is translated as CASSLRGLAGNTIYF.

This clone was counted once. The DNA for the CDR3 is TGTGCCAGCAGCTTTGGCCAGACTGAGACCCAGTACTTC. Translated: CASSFGQTETQYF. The rearrangement uses TRBV5-6 and TRBJ2-5; no firm D call. CDR3 length: 13 residues. The germline CDR1 and CDR2 sequences are SGHDT and YYEEEE. V was cut by 2 bases and J by 5 bases, with 10 bases left in between.

This clone was counted a single time. This chain joins TRBV4-1 and TRBJ2-7; weak D call: TRBD2 (6 bases). The CDR3 has 16 residues. Germline V gene lookup returns CDR1 MGHRA and CDR2 YSYEKL. V lost 0 bases and J lost 1, with 13 bases in between. CDR3 DNA sequence: TGCGCCAGCAGCCAAGACTCTCACGGAGGGTCCTACGAGCAGTACTTC. This codes for CASSQDSHGGSYEQYF.

The CDR3 loop is CASSAGTGYYEQYF. CDR3 in DNA: TGTGCCAGCTCAGCGGGAACAGGGTATTACGAGCAGTACTTC. The chain employs TRBV18 and TRBJ2-7, with D tentatively TRBD1 or TRBD2 (6 bases each). CDR1 is KGHSH, CDR2 LQKENI, per germline. Trimming left V 5 bases short and J 4 bases short, with 15 bases between. This CDR3 has 14 residues.

This rearrangement joins TRBV5-1 to TRBJ2-5, with D possibly being TRBD1 (5 bases). Deletions cut 7 bases from V and 1 base from J, with 5 bases between. CDR3 length: 11 amino acids. The germline gives CDR1 SGHRS, CDR2 YFSETQ. In DNA, the CDR3 is TGCGCCAGCGGGGCCCAAGAGACCCAGTACTTC. Amino acid sequence: CASGAQETQYF.

The J gene is TRBJ2-5, the V gene TRBV7-3, with 12 bases aligning to TRBD1. Per the germline V gene, CDR1 is SGHTA and CDR2 is FQGTGA. The CDR3 is 17 amino acids. The junction had 9 bases not matched to a gene; V was cut back by 5 bases and J by 2 bases. As DNA, the CDR3 is TGTGCCAGCAGCCTTTCGGGACAGGGGGCAAAGCAAGAGACCCAGTACTTC. Amino acid sequence: CASSLSGQGAKQETQYF. Combining the CDR3 with reference TRBV7-3 and TRBJ2-5 gives the whole variable domain GAGVSQTPSNKVTEKGKYVELRCDPISGHTALYWYRQSLGQGPEFLIYFQGTGAADDSGLPNDRFFAVRPEGSVSTLKIQRTERGDSAVYLCASSLSGQGAKQETQYFGPGTRLLVL.

The genes are TRBV18 and TRBJ1-2; weak D call: TRBD1 (5 bases). The CDR3 is 14 residues long. CDR1 and CDR2 from the germline V gene are KGHSH and LQKENI. V lost 0 bases to trimming and J lost 8 bases, with 13 bases between them. The CDR3 DNA is TGTGCCAGCTCACCACCGGGACGGCGGTTGGGCTACACCTTC. The encoded protein is CASSPPGRRLGYTF. The whole variable domain, remainder taken from reference TRBV18 and TRBJ1-2, is NAGVMQNPRHLVRRRGQEARLRCSPMKGHSHVYWYRQLPEEGLKFMVYLQKENIIDESGMPKERFSAEFPKEGPSILRIQQVVRGDSAAYFCASSPPGRRLGYTFGSGTRLTVV.

This sequence joins TRBV5-1 and TRBJ2-3, with unresolved D. The germline gives CDR1 SGHRS, CDR2 YFSETQ. The V gene lost 7 bases and the J gene lost 5 bases, with 8 bases spanning the gap. The CDR3 has 11 residues. CDR3 in amino acids: CASRGGDTQYF. The DNA for the CDR3 is TGCGCCAGCCGCGGCGGAGATACGCAGTATTTT.

In this sample, this clone turned up a few times. Different DNA sequences within this sample yield the same CDR3. The chain recombines TRBV18 with TRBJ2-7; D is undetermined. Germline V lookup: CDR1 KGHSH, CDR2 LQKENI. Trimming took 0 bases from V and 0 from J, leaving 3 bases between them. The CDR3 runs to 13 residues. The CDR3: CASSPPSSYEQYF. Here the CDR3 DNA reads TGTGCCAGCTCACCACCCAGCTCCTACGAGCAGTACTTC. The variable domain in full, completed from reference TRBV18 and TRBJ2-7, reads NAGVMQNPRHLVRRRGQEARLRCSPMKGHSHVYWYRQLPEEGLKFMVYLQKENIIDESGMPKERFSAEFPKEGPSILRIQQVVRGDSAAYFCASSPPSSYEQYFGPGTRLTVT.

The CDR3 spells CASSPGRVWTEAFF. The DNA of the CDR3 is TGTGCCAGCTCACCCGGACGTGTTTGGACTGAAGCTTTCTTT. V usage is TRBV18 and J usage is TRBJ1-1; D is uncertain. Trimming shortened V by 3 bases and J by 5 bases, and 13 bases separated the two germline ends. Germline V gene lookup returns CDR1 KGHSH and CDR2 LQKENI. The CDR3 consists of 14 residues.

This clone has only one observation. This chain uses TRBV9 with TRBJ2-7; 8 bases align to TRBD1. V shed 4 bases, J shed 2 bases, and the junction held 8 bases outside the gene matches. In germline, CDR1 is SGDLS, CDR2 YYNGEE. CDR3 length equals 15 residues. CDR3 residues: CASSSDRGLPYEQYF. The CDR3 DNA reads as TGTGCCAGCAGCTCCGACAGGGGCCTACCCTACGAGCAGTACTTC.

This clone was observed a single time. The CDR3 is CASSVAGTGEKLFF. The CDR3 nucleotides read TGTGCCAGCAGCGTAGCCGGGACGGGTGAAAAACTGTTTTTT. The chain recombines TRBV9 with TRBJ1-4; possibly TRBD1 for D (5 bases). The germline CDR1 and CDR2 sequences are SGDLS and YYNGEE. V gave up 0 bases and J gave up 7 bases, with 10 bases separating them. The CDR3 contains 14 residues.

This chain connects TRBV30 to TRBJ1-5, with 7 bases that match TRBD1. Germline loops: CDR1 GTSNPN, CDR2 SVGIG (reference sequence). The CDR3 covers 14 residues. J gave up 2 bases and V 5 bases, and 6 bases lay outside the gene matches. The CDR3 DNA reads as TGTGCCTGGGGACTTACAGGGGGCAATCAGCCCCAGCATTTT. It is translated as CAWGLTGGNQPQHF.

The V gene is TRBV7-2, the J gene TRBJ2-7; 7 nucleotides agree with TRBD1. Trimming at V came to 2 bases and at J to 4 bases, leaving 14 bases not matched to a gene. Germline V lookup: CDR1 SGHTA, CDR2 FQGNSA. This CDR3 region has 17 residues. CDR3 DNA sequence: TGTGCCAGCAGCTTAATTCTGTCCGGGACAGCGGTTTACGAGCAGTACTTC. Translating gives CASSLILSGTAVYEQYF.

The chain uses TRBV10-1 and TRBJ2-7; no clear D gene. Germline V gene data show CDR1 as WNHNN and CDR2 as SYGVQD (reference sequence). V lost 0 bases, J lost 7 bases, and 10 bases lay in between. This CDR3 has 13 amino acids. The CDR3 DNA reads as TGCGCCAGCAGTGAGTCATCGGGCCGGGAGCAGTACTTC. Residues: CASSESSGREQYF.